This T cell receptor (beta chain) emerged from a study of blood T cell repertoires in COVID-19. Turning to the study itself: Sites in the United States, Italy and Spain provided acute and convalescent COVID-19 samples. PBMCs, B-cell-depleted T cells, or T cells were the source of the cDNA or gDNA that made up the material.

Authors' processing steps: Scientists estimated how many nucleated cells there were by amplifying reference gene primers. Clones were read by immunoSEQ multiplex PCR, and TCRdb kept only the in-frame ones, dropping some. V, J and clone size derive from that table, while D and trimming were established from the DNA sequence. This table has a few hundred thousand clones, about 85% appearing once. Concerning this clone itself: Distinct nucleotide sequences in the sample also encode this CDR3.

There are 11 residues in the CDR3. From germline, CDR1 is DFQATT and CDR2 SNEGSKA (reference sequence). Deletions cut 0 bases from V and 6 bases from J, with 5 bases between. The J gene is TRBJ1-1, the V gene TRBV20-1, with D hard to call. The receptor comes from a woman younger than 35 who had recovered from COVID-19. The specimen sequenced was peripheral blood. The CDR3 DNA sequence: TGCAGTGCTAGAGATGGGCCTGAAGCTTTCTTT. Translating gives CSARDGPEAFF.